This entry is about one TCR beta chain. It lacks a known antigen. Per-base qualities were not stored, and no clone one base away is much larger. These data are taken from a study of blood T cell repertoires in COVID-19 (dated by TCRdb to about 2020). Regarding the complete study: The collaborator samples originated in the United States, Italy and Spain and spanned the acute and convalescent phases of COVID-19. Samples were obtained from the ongoing ImmuneRACE study (first 160 participants) and from 1,200 or so subjects provided by 6 global collaborators. The repertoires were released in a freely available public database meant as a resource for research on the immune response to SARS-CoV-2. The prospective study material was composed of cDNA or gDNA derived from T cells, B-cell-depleted T cells, or PBMCs. Where HLA class I and class II types were available, the types were taken from metadata supplied by the sample provider, not from assay-based typing. Nearly every sample came with metadata listing a de-identified subject ID, COVID-19 status, age in years and sex. Subjects who had been exposed to COVID-19, were actively infected with it, or had recovered from it provided the deeply sampled blood TCRbeta repertoires that made up the dataset. Study-wide findings and limitations: The amount of clinical and demographic metadata varied by source and participant and was provided uncurated.

The immunoSEQ Assay, a bias-controlled multiplex PCR, was used to amplify TCRbeta CDR3 regions from genomic DNA. The authors' pipeline ran thus. The number of nucleated cells in each sample was estimated from the amplification of reference gene primers within the assay. To quantify the absolute abundance of each unique TCRbeta CDR3 rearrangement, sequence reads were collapsed and filtered. For each sample, productive Simpson clonality was calculated by taking the square root of Simpson's diversity index across productive rearrangements. TCRdb limited this immuneACCESS table to in-frame rearrangements with V and J called. A share of clones is missing; checked studies link under half to unresolved V genes, and the rest is unexplained. The V and J calls and clone size come from that table; D and trimming were worked out from the DNA. This sample gives about 150,000 clones in total; approximately 87% of them show up just once. The top ten constitute approximately 6.5% of the sample.

Whole blood was collected in K2EDTA tubes by collaborating institutions according to the institutions' own protocols. For TCRbeta analysis, collaborator samples were shipped as frozen whole blood, as isolated PBMCs, or as DNA extracted from either sample type. This TCR derives from an elderly man with acute or convalescent COVID-19. The sequenced material came from peripheral blood.

DNA sequence: TGTGCCAGCAGTCCTCGCGCCTGGGAGAGCACAGATACGCAGTATTTT. Translated, this gives CASSPRAWESTDTQYF. This chain joins TRBV2 to TRBJ2-3; a tentative D call is TRBD2 (5 bases match). Per the germline V gene, SNHLY is the CDR1 and FYNNEI is the CDR2. Deletion took 5 bases off V and 0 bases off J, with a span of 15 bases between the germline ends. The CDR3 sequence holds 16 residues, the cysteine and phenylalanine included. The DNA shown is the 48-base CDR3, in frame from base 1.